This record concerns one T cell receptor beta chain sequence. This sample was taken from a study of shared clonotypes between healthy human individuals. In the naive CD8 group, cells lacked CD45RO and were positively selected for CCR7, so terminally differentiated effector memory CD45RA+ cells were left out. Every donor, a Caucasian adult, lived in Nashville, Tennessee. The method was immunoSEQ multiplex PCR; TCRdb's version includes in-frame clones alone and lacks a portion of them. The sample has about 1,800,000 clones; approximately 94% are singletons. The length of the CDR3 is 14 residues. The V gene's germline CDR1 is MDHEN and CDR2 SYDVKM. Trimming removed 5 bases from V and 2 bases from J, with 12 bases in between.

Sequencing input: naive CD8+ T cells sorted from blood. The sequence came from a man younger than 35 in good health. The rearrangement joins TRBV28 to TRBJ2-5; D unclear. CDR3 protein: CASSLVGLQETQYF. The CDR3, as DNA: TGTGCCAGCAGTCTTGTTGGGTTACAAGAGACCCAGTACTTC.